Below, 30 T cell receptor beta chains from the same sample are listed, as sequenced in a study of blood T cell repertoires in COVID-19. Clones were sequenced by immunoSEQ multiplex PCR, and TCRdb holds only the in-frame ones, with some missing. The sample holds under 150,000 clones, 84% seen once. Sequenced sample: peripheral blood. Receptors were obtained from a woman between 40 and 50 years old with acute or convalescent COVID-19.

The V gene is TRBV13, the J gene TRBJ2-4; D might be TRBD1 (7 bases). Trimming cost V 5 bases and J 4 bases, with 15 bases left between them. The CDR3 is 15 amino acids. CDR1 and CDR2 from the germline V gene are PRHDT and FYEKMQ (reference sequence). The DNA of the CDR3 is TGTGCCAGCAGCCCCAGGGGGGACACTAAAAACATTCAGTACTTC. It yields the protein CASSPRGDTKNIQYF. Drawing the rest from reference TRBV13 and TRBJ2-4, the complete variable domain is AAGVIQSPRHLIKEKRETATLKCYPIPRHDTVYWYQQGPGQDPQFLISFYEKMQSDKGSIPDRFSAQQFSDYHSELNMSSLELGDSALYFCASSPRGDTKNIQYFGAGTRLSVL.

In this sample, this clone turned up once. This chain's CDR3 is CASQSGRSTEAFF. As DNA, the CDR3 is TGTGCCAGCCAATCGGGTAGGAGCACTGAAGCTTTCTTT. V and J are TRBV18 and TRBJ1-1; D gene uncertain. Germline V CDR1 and CDR2: KGHSH, LQKENI. The CDR3 loop spans 13 amino acids. Trimming left V 8 bases short and J 4 bases short, with 14 bases between.

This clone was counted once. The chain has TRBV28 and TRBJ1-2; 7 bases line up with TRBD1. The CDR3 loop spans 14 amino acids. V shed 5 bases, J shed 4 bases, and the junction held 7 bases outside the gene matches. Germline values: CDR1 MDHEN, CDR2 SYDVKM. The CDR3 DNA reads TGTGCCAGCAGTCCGACAGGGCCCAGCTATGGCTACACCTTC. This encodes CASSPTGPSYGYTF.

The CDR3 reads CASSSGQANSPLHF. The DNA for the CDR3 is TGTGCCAGCAGCTCGGGACAGGCAAATTCACCCCTCCACTTT. V usage is TRBV7-9 and J usage is TRBJ1-6, with 8 positions matching TRBD1. Germline V gene sequence: CDR1 SEHNR, CDR2 FQNEAQ (reference sequence). The V gene end was trimmed by 4 bases and the J gene end by 7 bases; junction bases not matched to a gene: 3. The CDR3 contains 14 residues.

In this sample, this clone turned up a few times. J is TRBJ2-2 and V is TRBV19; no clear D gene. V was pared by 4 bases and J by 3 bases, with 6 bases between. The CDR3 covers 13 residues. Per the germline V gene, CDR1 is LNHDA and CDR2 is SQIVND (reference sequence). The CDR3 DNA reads TGTGCCAGTAGTACCCTTTACACCGGGGAGCTGTTTTTT. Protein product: CASSTLYTGELFF. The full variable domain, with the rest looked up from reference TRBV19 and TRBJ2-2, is DGGITQSPKYLFRKEGQNVTLSCEQNLNHDAMYWYRQDPGQGLRLIYYSQIVNDFQKGDIAEGYSVSREKKESFPLTVTSAQKNPTAFYLCASSTLYTGELFFGEGSRLTVL.

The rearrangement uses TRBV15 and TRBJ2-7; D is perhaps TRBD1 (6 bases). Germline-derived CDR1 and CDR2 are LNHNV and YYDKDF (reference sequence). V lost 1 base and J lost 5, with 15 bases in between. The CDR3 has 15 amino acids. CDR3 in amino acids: CATSRGVGARDEQYF. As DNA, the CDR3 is TGTGCCACCAGCAGAGGGGTGGGGGCGCGGGACGAGCAGTACTTC.

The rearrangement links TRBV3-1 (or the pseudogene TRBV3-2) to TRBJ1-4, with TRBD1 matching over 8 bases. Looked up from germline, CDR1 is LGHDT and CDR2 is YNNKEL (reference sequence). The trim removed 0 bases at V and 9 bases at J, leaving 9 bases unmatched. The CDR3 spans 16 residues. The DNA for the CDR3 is TGTGCCAGCAGCCAAGAGTCGGGGACAGGATCTAAAAAACTGTTTTTT. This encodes CASSQESGTGSKKLFF.

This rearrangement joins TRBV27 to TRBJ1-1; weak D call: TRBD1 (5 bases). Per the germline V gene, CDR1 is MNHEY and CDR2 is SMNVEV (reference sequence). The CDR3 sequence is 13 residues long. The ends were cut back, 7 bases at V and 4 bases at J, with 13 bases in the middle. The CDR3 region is CASTGGGSTEAFF. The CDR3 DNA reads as TGTGCCAGCACGGGGGGGGGTAGCACTGAAGCTTTCTTT.

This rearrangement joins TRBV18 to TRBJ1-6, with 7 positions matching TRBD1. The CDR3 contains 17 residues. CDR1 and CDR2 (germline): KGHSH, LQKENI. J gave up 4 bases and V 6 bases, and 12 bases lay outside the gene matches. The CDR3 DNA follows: TGTGCCAGCTCCCCCCCAGGAAAGGGGGCTTATAATTCACCCCTCCACTTT. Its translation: CASSPPGKGAYNSPLHF.

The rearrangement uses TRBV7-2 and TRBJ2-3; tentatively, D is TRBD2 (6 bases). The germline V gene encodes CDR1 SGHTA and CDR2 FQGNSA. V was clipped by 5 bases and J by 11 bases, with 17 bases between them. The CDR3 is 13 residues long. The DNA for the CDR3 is TGTGCCAGCAGCCCGCCGGGACCGCGGGAGCAGTATTTT. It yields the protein CASSPPGPREQYF.

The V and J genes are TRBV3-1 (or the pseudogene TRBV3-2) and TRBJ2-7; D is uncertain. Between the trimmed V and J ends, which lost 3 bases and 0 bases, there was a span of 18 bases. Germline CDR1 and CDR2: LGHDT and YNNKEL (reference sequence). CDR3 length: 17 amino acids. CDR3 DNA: TGTGCCAGCAGCCACATTCAGACCGCACCTAGCTCCTACGAGCAGTACTTC. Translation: CASSHIQTAPSSYEQYF.

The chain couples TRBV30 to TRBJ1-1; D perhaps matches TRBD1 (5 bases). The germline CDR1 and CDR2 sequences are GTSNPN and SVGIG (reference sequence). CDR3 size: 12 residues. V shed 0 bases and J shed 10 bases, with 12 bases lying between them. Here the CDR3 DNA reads TGTGCCTGGAGTGTAGTCGGGGGGGGAGCTTTCTTT. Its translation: CAWSVVGGGAFF. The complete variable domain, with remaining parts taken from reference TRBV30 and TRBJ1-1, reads SQTIHQWPATLVQPVGSPLSLECTVEGTSNPNLYWYRQAAGRGLQLLFYSVGIGQISSEVPQNLSASRPQDRQFILSSKKLLLSDSGFYLCAWSVVGGGAFFGQGTRLTVV.

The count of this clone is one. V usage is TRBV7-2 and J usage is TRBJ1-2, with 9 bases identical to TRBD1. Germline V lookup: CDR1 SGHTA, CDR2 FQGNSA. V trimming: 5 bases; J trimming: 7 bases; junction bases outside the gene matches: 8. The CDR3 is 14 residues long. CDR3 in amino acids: CASSKGQGLGGYTF. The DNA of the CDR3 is TGTGCCAGCAGCAAAGGACAGGGGCTGGGTGGCTACACCTTC. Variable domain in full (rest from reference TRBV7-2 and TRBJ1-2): GAGVSQSPSNKVTEKGKDVELRCDPISGHTALYWYRQSLGQGLEFLIYFQGNSAPDKSGLPSDRFSAERTGGSVSTLTIQRTQQEDSAVYLCASSKGQGLGGYTFGSGTRLTVV.

The CDR3 sequence is CASSTRRTQDSDSGNTIYF. The CDR3 coding sequence is TGTGCCAGTAGTACTCGAAGGACCCAAGACAGCGACTCTGGAAACACCATATATTTT. The gene calls are TRBV19 and TRBJ1-3, with D possibly TRBD1 on 5 matching bases. Looked up from germline, CDR1 is LNHDA and CDR2 is SQIVND (reference sequence). The CDR3 contains 19 residues. Trimming pared 4 bases from V and 0 bases from J, leaving 22 bases between.

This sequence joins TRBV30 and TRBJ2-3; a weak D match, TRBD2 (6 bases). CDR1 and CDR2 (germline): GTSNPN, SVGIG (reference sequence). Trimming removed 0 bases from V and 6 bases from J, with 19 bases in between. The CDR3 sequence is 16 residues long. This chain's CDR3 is CAWSVGGGLRQDTQYF. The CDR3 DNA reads TGTGCCTGGAGTGTAGGAGGAGGGTTACGCCAGGATACGCAGTATTTT.

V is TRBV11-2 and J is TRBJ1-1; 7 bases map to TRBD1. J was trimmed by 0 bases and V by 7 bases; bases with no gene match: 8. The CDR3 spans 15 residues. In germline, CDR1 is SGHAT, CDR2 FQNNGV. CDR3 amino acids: CASNGETGMNTEAFF. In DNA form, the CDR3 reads TGTGCCAGCAACGGAGAGACAGGGATGAACACTGAAGCTTTCTTT.

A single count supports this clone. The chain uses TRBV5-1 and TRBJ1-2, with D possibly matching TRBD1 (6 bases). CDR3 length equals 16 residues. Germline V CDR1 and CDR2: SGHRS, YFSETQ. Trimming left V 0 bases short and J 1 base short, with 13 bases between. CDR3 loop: CASSLDTGWVNYGYTF. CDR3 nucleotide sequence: TGCGCCAGCAGCTTGGACACAGGGTGGGTTAACTATGGCTACACCTTC.

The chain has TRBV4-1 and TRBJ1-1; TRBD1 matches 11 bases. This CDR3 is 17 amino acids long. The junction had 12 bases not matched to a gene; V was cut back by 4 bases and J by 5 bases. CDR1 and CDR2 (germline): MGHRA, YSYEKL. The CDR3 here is CASSRPGQGAAGTEAFF. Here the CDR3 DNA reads TGCGCCAGCAGCCGACCTGGACAGGGGGCGGCGGGAACTGAAGCTTTCTTT.

CDR3 DNA: TGTGCCAGCAGTTACAACCAGGGGGCTAACGTAGGTTCACCCCTCCACTTT. This translates into CASSYNQGANVGSPLHF. The V and J genes are TRBV6-2 or TRBV6-3 and TRBJ1-6; 8 bases match TRBD1. In germline, CDR1 is MNHEY, CDR2 SVGEGT. The CDR3 is made up of 17 amino acids. The trim removed 2 bases at V and 9 bases at J, leaving 12 bases unmatched.

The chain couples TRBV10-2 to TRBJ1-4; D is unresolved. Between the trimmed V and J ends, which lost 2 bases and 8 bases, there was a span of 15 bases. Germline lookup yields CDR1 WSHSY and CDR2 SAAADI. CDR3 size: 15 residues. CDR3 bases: TGCGCCAGCAGTGAGGGGAGCGCGAGAGGGGAAAAACTGTTTTTT. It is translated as CASSEGSARGEKLFF.

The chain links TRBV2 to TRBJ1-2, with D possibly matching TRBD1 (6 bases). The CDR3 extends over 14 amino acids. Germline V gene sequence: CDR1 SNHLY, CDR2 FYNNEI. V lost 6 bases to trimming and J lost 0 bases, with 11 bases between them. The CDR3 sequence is CASRGDNPNYGYTF. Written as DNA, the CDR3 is TGTGCCAGCAGGGGGGACAATCCTAACTATGGCTACACCTTC. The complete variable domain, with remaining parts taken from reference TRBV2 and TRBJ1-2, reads EPEVTQTPSHQVTQMGQEVILRCVPISNHLYFYWYRQILGQKVEFLVSFYNNEISEKSEIFDDQFSVERPDGSNFTLKIRSTKLEDSAMYFCASRGDNPNYGYTFGSGTRLTVV.

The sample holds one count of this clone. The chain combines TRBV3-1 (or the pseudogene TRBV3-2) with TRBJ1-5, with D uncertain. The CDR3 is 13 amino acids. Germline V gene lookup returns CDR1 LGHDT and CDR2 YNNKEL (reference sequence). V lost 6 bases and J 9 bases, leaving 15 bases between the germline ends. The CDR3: CASRPFQDRPQHF. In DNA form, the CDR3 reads TGTGCCAGCAGACCGTTTCAGGATAGGCCCCAGCATTTT.

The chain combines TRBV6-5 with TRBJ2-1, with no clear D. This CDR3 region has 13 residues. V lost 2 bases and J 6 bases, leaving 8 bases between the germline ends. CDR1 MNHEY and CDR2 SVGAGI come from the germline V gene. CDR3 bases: TGTGCCAGCAGTTACGGGCAGAGCAATGAGCAGTTCTTC. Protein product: CASSYGQSNEQFF.

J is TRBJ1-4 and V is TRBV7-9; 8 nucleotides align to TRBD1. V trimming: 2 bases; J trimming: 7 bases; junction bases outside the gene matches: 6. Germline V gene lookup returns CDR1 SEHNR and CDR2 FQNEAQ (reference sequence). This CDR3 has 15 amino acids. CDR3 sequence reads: CASSLLTGGGEKLFF. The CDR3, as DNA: TGTGCCAGCAGCTTACTTACAGGGGGAGGTGAAAAACTGTTTTTT.

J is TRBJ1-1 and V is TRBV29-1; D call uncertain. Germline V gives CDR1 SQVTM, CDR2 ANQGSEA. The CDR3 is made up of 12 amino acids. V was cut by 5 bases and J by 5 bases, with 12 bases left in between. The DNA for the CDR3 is TGCAGCGTTTGGGGAAGGGAGACTGAAGCTTTCTTT. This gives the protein CSVWGRETEAFF.

The CDR3 bases are TGTGCCATCAGTGAGTCCGACAGGGGAGGTCAGCCCCAGCATTTT. Amino acid sequence: CAISESDRGGQPQHF. The rearrangement joins TRBV10-3 to TRBJ1-5; TRBD1 aligns across 8 bases. Per germline, CDR1 ENHRY and CDR2 SYGVKD. V dropped 0 bases and J dropped 6; count of bases not matched to a gene: 4. This CDR3 region has 15 residues.

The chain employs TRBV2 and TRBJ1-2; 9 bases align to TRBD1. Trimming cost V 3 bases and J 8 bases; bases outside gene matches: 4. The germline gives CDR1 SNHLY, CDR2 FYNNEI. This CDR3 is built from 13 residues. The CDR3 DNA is TGTGCCAGCAGTGATTGGACAGGGGACGGCTACACCTTC. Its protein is CASSDWTGDGYTF.

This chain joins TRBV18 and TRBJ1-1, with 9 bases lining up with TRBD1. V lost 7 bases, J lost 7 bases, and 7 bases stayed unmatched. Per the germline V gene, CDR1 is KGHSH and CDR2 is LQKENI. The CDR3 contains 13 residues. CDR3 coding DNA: TGTGCCAGCTTTGGGGACAGGGCCGGTGAAGCTTTCTTT. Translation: CASFGDRAGEAFF.

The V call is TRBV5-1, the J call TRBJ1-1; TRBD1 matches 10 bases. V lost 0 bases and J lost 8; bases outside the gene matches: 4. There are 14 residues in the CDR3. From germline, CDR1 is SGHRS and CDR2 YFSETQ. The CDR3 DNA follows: TGCGCCAGCAGCTTGGCGGGACAGGGGACGGAAGCTTTCTTT. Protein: CASSLAGQGTEAFF.

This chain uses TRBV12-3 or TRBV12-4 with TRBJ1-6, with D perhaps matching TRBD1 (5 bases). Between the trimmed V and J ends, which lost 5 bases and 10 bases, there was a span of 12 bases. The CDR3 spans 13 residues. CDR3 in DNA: TGTGCCAGCAGTCCGGGGGGTGGGTCACCCCTCCACTTT. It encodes CASSPGGGSPLHF.